This T cell receptor beta chain was captured in a study of T cell clonality in common variable immunodeficiency. Study findings and constraints: Fewer deletions and N-nucleotide insertions were reportedly seen in common variable immunodeficiency TCR beta sequences. What drives increased CVID clonality needs T cell subpopulation sequencing.

Control and CVID samples contributed equal amounts of genomic DNA. Measured with immunoSEQ multiplex PCR; TCRdb has only the in-frame clones, and not every one. Listed for the sample are 80,000 or so clones, none seen a single time. Heparinized whole blood, about 5 to 8.5 ml, came from each donor. Of note for this clone: Its antigen is still unknown. One base away lies a much larger clone, so this may be a sequencing read error. The same CDR3 also results from other DNA sequences found in this sample.

The clonotype originates from a person between 18 and 69 years old in good health. What was sequenced was peripheral blood mononuclear cells.

The DNA read from the CDR3 is TGTGCCAGCAGTATGGGACAGAACAATGAG. It yields the protein CASSMGQNNE. The CDR3 in full is CASSMGQNNEQFF. This chain links TRBV19 with TRBJ2-1; TRBD1 matches 7 bases. The read halts 3 residues ahead of the CDR3 end, with the missing end drawn from the germline J gene. Germline V gene sequence: CDR1 LNHDA, CDR2 SQIVND (reference sequence). CDR3 length equals 13 residues.